The 30 T cell receptor beta chains in this list originate from one sample, sequenced in a study of blood T cell repertoires in COVID-19. Clones were sequenced by immunoSEQ multiplex PCR, and TCRdb holds only the in-frame ones, with some missing. Here the sample spans about 250,000 clones, approximately 85% being singletons. The sample was PBMCs or T cells enriched from blood (not recorded which). All receptors derive from a woman in her forties or fifties with acute COVID-19.

CDR3 in amino acids: CASSSTGGLSYEQYF. The DNA for the CDR3 is TGTGCCAGCAGCTCAACAGGGGGCTTATCCTACGAGCAGTACTTC. The chain carries TRBV7-8 and TRBJ2-7; 9 bases line up with TRBD1. The J segment lost 1 base and the V segment lost 4 bases, leaving 5 bases of the junction unmatched. The germline gives CDR1 SGHVS, CDR2 FQNEAQ. This CDR3 is 15 amino acids long.

The chain has TRBV18 and TRBJ2-3; 9 bases align to TRBD1. From germline, CDR1 is KGHSH and CDR2 LQKENI. The V segment lost 3 bases and the J segment 1 base; nucleotides outside the gene matches: 8. The CDR3 extends over 17 amino acids. CDR3 loop: CASSPASTGGGTDTQYF. The CDR3 DNA sequence: TGTGCCAGCTCACCGGCCTCGACAGGGGGGGGCACAGATACGCAGTATTTT.

The chain is built from TRBV7-9 and TRBJ1-2, with 12 bases fitting TRBD1. The ends lost 2 bases at V and 3 bases at J; junction bases unmatched: 7. Germline assignment: CDR1 SEHNR and CDR2 FQNEAQ (reference sequence). This CDR3 is built from 17 residues. The CDR3 loop reads CASSLRGQGADDYGYTF. The CDR3 DNA follows: TGTGCCAGCAGCTTAAGGGGACAGGGGGCGGATGACTATGGCTACACCTTC.

The CDR3 DNA sequence: TGTGCCAGCAGCTCCAGGGTCGGGAATTCACCCCTCCACTTT. Translated: CASSSRVGNSPLHF. V and J are TRBV13 and TRBJ1-6; possibly TRBD1 for D (5 bases). The CDR3 length is 14 residues. Per germline, CDR1 PRHDT and CDR2 FYEKMQ (reference sequence). The V end lost 4 bases, the J end lost 7 bases, and 11 bases lay between the germline ends.

The V gene is TRBV15, the J gene TRBJ1-4, with D possibly matching TRBD1 (6 bases). Trimming took off 1 base at V and 3 bases at J, with 12 bases between the two ends. This CDR3 comprises 16 residues. The germline CDR1 and CDR2 sequences are LNHNV and YYDKDF (reference sequence). In DNA, the CDR3 is TGTGCCACCAGCAGAGTACAGGGTTCGCCTAATGAAAAACTGTTTTTT. Amino acid sequence: CATSRVQGSPNEKLFF.

V is TRBV30 and J is TRBJ1-1; a possible D gene is TRBD1 (6 bases). The CDR3 loop spans 11 amino acids. Germline loops: CDR1 GTSNPN, CDR2 SVGIG (reference sequence). DNA for the CDR3: TGTGCGAGGCAGGGGAGCACTGAAGCTTTCTTT. Protein sequence: CARQGSTEAFF.

The genes are TRBV7-2 and TRBJ2-7, with TRBD2 matching 9 bases. Germline values: CDR1 SGHTA, CDR2 FQGNSA. V dropped 1 base and J dropped 7; count of bases not matched to a gene: 8. The CDR3 covers 15 residues. CDR3 sequence (DNA): TGTGCCAGCAGCTTAGAGGGCGGGGGGGTTCTGGAGCAGTACTTC. Translating gives CASSLEGGGVLEQYF.

The V call is TRBV3-1 (or the pseudogene TRBV3-2), the J call TRBJ2-5; possible D gene TRBD2, 5 bases. CDR1 and CDR2 (germline): LGHDT, YNNKEL (reference sequence). Between the trimmed V and J ends, which lost 0 bases and 7 bases, there was a span of 12 bases. The CDR3 loop spans 14 amino acids. CDR3 DNA sequence: TGTGCCAGCAGCCAAGAAACACTAGGGCGGACCCAGTACTTC. Translated: CASSQETLGRTQYF.

The chain is built from TRBV3-1 (or the pseudogene TRBV3-2) and TRBJ2-7; D perhaps matches TRBD2 (7 bases). The CDR3 has 16 residues. V lost 1 base to trimming and J lost 2 bases, with 15 bases between them. The germline V gene encodes CDR1 LGHDT and CDR2 YNNKEL (reference sequence). The CDR3 sequence is CASSQVGGGVTYEQYF. The CDR3, as DNA: TGTGCCAGCAGCCAAGTGGGAGGGGGGGTGACCTACGAGCAGTACTTC.

The chain links TRBV18 to TRBJ2-7, with 8 bases identical to TRBD2. V was pared by 6 bases and J by 5 bases, with 9 bases of the junction left unmatched. CDR1 and CDR2 (germline): KGHSH, LQKENI. The CDR3 totals 14 residues. The CDR3 DNA reads as TGTGCCAGCTCCCGAGGAGCGGGGGCCGACGAGCAGTACTTC. It specifies CASSRGAGADEQYF.

This clone was detected a few times. The chain recombines TRBV15 with TRBJ1-1, with D uncertain. Germline V gene lookup returns CDR1 LNHNV and CDR2 YYDKDF (reference sequence). This CDR3 is 13 amino acids long. V was clipped by 2 bases and J by 5 bases, with 9 bases between them. The CDR3 region is CATSRSLATEAFF. As DNA, the CDR3 is TGTGCCACCAGCAGATCTTTAGCAACTGAAGCTTTCTTT.

This clone was seen a few times. The chain combines TRBV7-2 with TRBJ2-7; 9 bases line up with TRBD1. This CDR3 spans 15 amino acids. Germline CDR1 SGHTA, CDR2 FQGNSA. Trimming at V came to 5 bases and at J to 0 bases, leaving 5 bases not matched to a gene. DNA of the CDR3: TGTGCCAGCAGCCGGGACAGGGCCGACTCCTACGAGCAGTACTTC. It yields the protein CASSRDRADSYEQYF.

This clone was seen a single time. The rearrangement joins TRBV15 to TRBJ2-5; no firm D call. Between the trimmed V and J ends, which lost 0 bases and 1 base, there was a span of 9 bases. The germline CDR1 and CDR2 sequences are LNHNV and YYDKDF (reference sequence). The CDR3 covers 15 residues. CDR3 DNA: TGTGCCACCAGCAGAGACAACAACCCCCAAGAGACCCAGTACTTC. It yields the protein CATSRDNNPQETQYF.

The chain employs TRBV7-9 and TRBJ2-7, with 9 bases lining up with TRBD1. The trim removed 8 bases at V and 4 bases at J, leaving 6 bases unmatched. The V gene's germline CDR1 is SEHNR and CDR2 FQNEAQ (reference sequence). This CDR3 spans 13 amino acids. DNA for the CDR3: TGTGCCAGCTCCGGGGGGACAGGGTACGAGCAGTACTTC. Its protein is CASSGGTGYEQYF.

This clone occurred a few times. The V call is TRBV12-3 or TRBV12-4, the J call TRBJ1-1; no firm D call. The V end lost 5 bases, the J end lost 3 bases, and 10 bases lay between the germline ends. The length of the CDR3 is 13 residues. Here the CDR3 reads CASSPTEYTEAFF. The CDR3 DNA is TGTGCCAGCAGTCCAACGGAGTACACTGAAGCTTTCTTT.

This rearrangement joins TRBV19 to TRBJ1-4; 7 bases line up with TRBD1. The J segment lost 8 bases and the V segment lost 9 bases, leaving 15 bases of the junction unmatched. The CDR3 loop spans 15 amino acids. Germline V lookup: CDR1 LNHDA, CDR2 SQIVND (reference sequence). The CDR3 sequence: CASHYQQGLNEKLFF. In DNA, the CDR3 is TGTGCCAGCCACTATCAACAGGGGCTCAACGAAAAACTGTTTTTT.

This rearrangement joins TRBV6-6 to TRBJ1-2, with D possibly TRBD1 on 6 matching bases. This CDR3 region has 15 residues. CDR1 MNHNY and CDR2 SVGAGI come from the germline V gene (reference sequence). The ends were cut back, 2 bases at V and 4 bases at J, with 14 bases in the middle. This chain's CDR3 is CASSYQTGPFYGYTF. CDR3 in DNA: TGTGCCAGCAGTTACCAGACAGGCCCGTTCTATGGCTACACCTTC.

V is TRBV19 and J is TRBJ1-4; D call uncertain. V lost 5 bases and J lost 3, with 13 bases in between. In germline, CDR1 is LNHDA, CDR2 SQIVND (reference sequence). The CDR3 loop spans 15 amino acids. The CDR3 reads CASSPRTAANEKLFF. CDR3 nucleotide sequence: TGTGCCAGTAGTCCCCGAACAGCTGCTAATGAAAAACTGTTTTTT.

This chain joins TRBV25-1 and TRBJ2-5; a weak D match, TRBD1 (6 bases). The CDR3 is 15 amino acids. Trimming removed 1 base from V and 4 bases from J, with 13 bases in between. Germline V lookup: CDR1 MGHDK, CDR2 SYGVNS. The CDR3 here is CASSEWVPGVETQYF. The CDR3 DNA reads TGTGCCAGCAGTGAATGGGTCCCAGGGGTAGAGACCCAGTACTTC.

This chain connects TRBV3-1 (or the pseudogene TRBV3-2) to TRBJ2-6; 9 positions agree with TRBD1. In germline, CDR1 is LGHDT, CDR2 YNNKEL (reference sequence). This CDR3 comprises 18 residues. The V segment lost 6 bases and the J segment 4 bases; nucleotides outside the gene matches: 13. This chain's CDR3 is CASRRRDRVGLGANVLTF. As DNA, the CDR3 is TGTGCCAGCAGACGCCGGGACAGGGTAGGTCTGGGGGCCAACGTCCTGACTTTC.

The chain recombines TRBV20-1 with TRBJ2-1; 9 nucleotides align to TRBD1. This CDR3 is built from 15 residues. The V segment lost 3 bases and the J segment 4 bases; nucleotides outside the gene matches: 7. Per germline, CDR1 DFQATT and CDR2 SNEGSKA (reference sequence). The CDR3 coding sequence is TGCAGTGCTAGTTGGGACAGGGATGCTTACAATGAGCAGTTCTTC. It codes for CSASWDRDAYNEQFF.

The chain uses TRBV7-2 and TRBJ1-6; 9 bases map to TRBD1. V dropped 7 bases and J dropped 7; count of bases not matched to a gene: 5. Per the germline V gene, CDR1 is SGHTA and CDR2 is FQGNSA. This CDR3 spans 14 amino acids. The DNA of the CDR3 is TGTGCCAGCAAAGGGACAGGGAACAATTCACCCCTCCACTTT. Translating gives CASKGTGNNSPLHF. The variable domain in full, completed from reference TRBV7-2 and TRBJ1-6, reads GAGVSQSPSNKVTEKGKDVELRCDPISGHTALYWYRQSLGQGLEFLIYFQGNSAPDKSGLPSDRFSAERTGGSVSTLTIQRTQQEDSAVYLCASKGTGNNSPLHFGNGTRLTVT.

The chain recombines TRBV4-3 with TRBJ1-1; D is uncertain. The CDR3 has 15 amino acids. V shed 3 bases and J shed 0 bases, with 11 bases lying between them. Germline assignment: CDR1 LGHNA and CDR2 YSLEER. The CDR3 DNA reads TGCGCCAGCAGCCAGGACTGGCGAATGAACACTGAAGCTTTCTTT. It specifies CASSQDWRMNTEAFF.

V gene TRBV5-1 combines with J gene TRBJ1-2, with D maybe TRBD1 (5 bases). Trimming pared 7 bases from V and 1 base from J, leaving 14 bases between. This CDR3 comprises 14 residues. Germline CDR1 SGHRS, CDR2 YFSETQ. In DNA, the CDR3 is TGCGCCAGCTCTTGGGGGGACGGTAACTATGGCTACACCTTC. Its protein is CASSWGDGNYGYTF.

The rearrangement uses TRBV11-2 and TRBJ1-2; 9 bases are shared with TRBD1. This CDR3 spans 17 amino acids. From germline, CDR1 is SGHAT and CDR2 FQNNGV. V lost 3 bases, J lost 5 bases, and 13 bases stayed unmatched. The CDR3 sequence: CASSFRDRVISPYGYTF. In DNA form, the CDR3 reads TGTGCCAGCAGCTTCCGGGACAGGGTTATCTCTCCTTATGGCTACACCTTC.

The chain links TRBV30 to TRBJ1-2; D gene uncertain. Germline loops: CDR1 GTSNPN, CDR2 SVGIG (reference sequence). V gave up 0 bases and J gave up 0 bases, with 8 bases separating them. The CDR3 is 14 amino acids. The CDR3 is CAWSVHPANYGYTF. The CDR3 DNA reads as TGTGCCTGGAGTGTACATCCAGCTAACTATGGCTACACCTTC. The variable domain in full, with the rest retrieved from reference TRBV30 and TRBJ1-2, is SQTIHQWPATLVQPVGSPLSLECTVEGTSNPNLYWYRQAAGRGLQLLFYSVGIGQISSEVPQNLSASRPQDRQFILSSKKLLLSDSGFYLCAWSVHPANYGYTFGSGTRLTVV.

The chain joins TRBV19 to TRBJ2-5; 11 nucleotides align to TRBD1. The CDR3 consists of 15 residues. The V gene's germline CDR1 is LNHDA and CDR2 SQIVND (reference sequence). V dropped 4 bases and J dropped 5; count of bases not matched to a gene: 6. The CDR3 loop reads CASSKGQGARETQYF. For the CDR3, the DNA is TGTGCCAGTAGTAAAGGACAGGGGGCGCGTGAGACCCAGTACTTC.

In its sample, this clone was seen once. J is TRBJ2-4 and V is TRBV6-5, with 7 bases identical to TRBD1. The CDR3 loop spans 16 amino acids. V lost 0 bases and J lost 3; bases outside the gene matches: 5. The germline V gene has CDR1 MNHEY and CDR2 SVGAGI. The CDR3 loop is CASSYSTRGIKNIQYF. Here the CDR3 DNA reads TGTGCCAGCAGTTACTCCACCAGGGGGATCAAAAACATTCAGTACTTC.

The chain combines TRBV5-1 with TRBJ2-1; D is perhaps TRBD1 (5 bases). Germline CDR1 is SGHRS and CDR2 is YFSETQ. The ends were cut back, 0 bases at V and 3 bases at J, with 7 bases in the middle. CDR3 length equals 14 residues. CDR3 amino acids: CASSLGQIYNEQFF. The CDR3 coding sequence is TGCGCCAGCAGCTTGGGACAGATCTACAATGAGCAGTTCTTC.

The chain combines TRBV27 with TRBJ1-5; TRBD1 might be the D (5 bases). The V gene's germline CDR1 is MNHEY and CDR2 SMNVEV (reference sequence). V was pared by 2 bases and J by 6 bases, with 14 bases between. This CDR3 region has 15 residues. The CDR3 loop reads CASSLIGQGFQPQHF. CDR3 coding DNA: TGTGCCAGCAGTTTAATCGGGCAGGGCTTTCAGCCCCAGCATTTT.